This TCR beta chain stems from a study of blood T cell repertoires in COVID-19. Study-wide background: The cDNA or gDNA used as material had been derived from T cells, B-cell-depleted T cells, or PBMCs.

V lost 3 bases, J lost 0 bases, and 3 bases stayed unmatched. Germline CDR1 SGDLS, CDR2 YYNGEE. The CDR3 spans 15 residues. Patients in Seattle were enrolled during active infection, then followed longitudinally. Assay used: immunoSEQ multiplex PCR; TCRdb lists only in-frame clones, some missing. Of roughly 38,000 clones in the sample, approximately 74% were seen once. Sequencing used peripheral blood. This clonotype was obtained from a man between 65 and 85 years old with COVID-19, enrolled during active disease. The chain couples TRBV9 to TRBJ1-3; the match to TRBD1 covers 7 bases. For the CDR3, the DNA is TGTGCCAGCAGCGAAGGGGGCGGCTCTGGAAACACCATATATTTT. As protein: CASSEGGGSGNTIYF. Full variable domain (rest looked up from reference TRBV9 and TRBJ1-3): DSGVTQTPKHLITATGQRVTLRCSPRSGDLSVYWYQQSLDQGLQFLIQYYNGEERAKGNILERFSAQQFPDLHSELNLSSLELGDSALYFCASSEGGGSGNTIYFGEGSWLTVV.